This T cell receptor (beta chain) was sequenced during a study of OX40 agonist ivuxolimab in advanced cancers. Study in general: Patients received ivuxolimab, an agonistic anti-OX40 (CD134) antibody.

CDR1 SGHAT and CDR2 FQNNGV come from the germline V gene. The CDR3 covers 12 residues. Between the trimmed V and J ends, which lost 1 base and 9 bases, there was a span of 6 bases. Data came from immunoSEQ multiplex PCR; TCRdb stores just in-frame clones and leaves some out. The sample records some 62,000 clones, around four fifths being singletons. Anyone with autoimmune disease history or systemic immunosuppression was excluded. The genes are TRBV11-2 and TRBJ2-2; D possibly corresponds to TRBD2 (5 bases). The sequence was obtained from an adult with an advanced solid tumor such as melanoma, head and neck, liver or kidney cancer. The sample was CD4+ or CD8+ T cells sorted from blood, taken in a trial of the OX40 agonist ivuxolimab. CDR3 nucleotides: TGTGCCAGCAGCTTAGGAGGGTGGGAGCTGTTTTTT. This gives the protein CASSLGGWELFF.